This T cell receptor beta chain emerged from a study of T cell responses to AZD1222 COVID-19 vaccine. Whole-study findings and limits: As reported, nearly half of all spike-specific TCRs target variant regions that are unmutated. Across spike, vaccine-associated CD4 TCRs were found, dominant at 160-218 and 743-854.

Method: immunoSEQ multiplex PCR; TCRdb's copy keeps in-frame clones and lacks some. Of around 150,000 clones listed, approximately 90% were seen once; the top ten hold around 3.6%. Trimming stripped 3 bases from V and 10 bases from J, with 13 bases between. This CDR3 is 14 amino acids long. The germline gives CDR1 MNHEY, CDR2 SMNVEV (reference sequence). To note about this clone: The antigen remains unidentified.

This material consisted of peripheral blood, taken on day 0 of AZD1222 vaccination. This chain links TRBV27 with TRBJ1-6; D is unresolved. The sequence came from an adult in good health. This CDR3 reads CASSFRGQHSPLHF. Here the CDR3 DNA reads TGTGCCAGCAGTTTCCGGGGTCAGCACTCACCCCTCCACTTT.